Following are 17 T cell receptor beta chains from one sample sequenced in a study of molecular identifiers for immune sequencing clone quantification. In TCRdb, the PCR reads were re-called with MiXCR into one record per CDR3 protein. Here the sample spans about 630,000 distinct CDR3 sequences, roughly 27% being singletons. What was sequenced was naive CD8+ T cells from blood, with Jurkat cell RNA spiked in. Subset meaning: FACS-sorted CD8+CD4-CCR7+CD45RA+ naive T cells. Receptor source: a human donor in good health. Some libraries in this study had Jurkat cell RNA spiked in.

As regards this clonotype: A much more abundant neighbour one base away suggests this may be a read error. This chain uses TRBV29-1 with TRBJ2-7; D not resolved. This CDR3 comprises 12 residues. The germline V and J ends were trimmed by 7 bases and 2 bases, with 12 bases remaining between them. The V gene's germline CDR1 is SQVTM and CDR2 ANQGSEA. In DNA form, the CDR3 reads TGCAGCGCTGCCAGAGACGCCTACGAGCAGTACTTC. Translated, it gives CSAARDAYEQYF.

This clonotype was recorded only once. This sequence may be a read error, since a much larger clone differs from it by one base. The chain uses TRBV4-1 and TRBJ1-1; no firm D call. The germline CDR1 and CDR2 sequences are MGHRA and YSYEKL. This CDR3 contains 12 residues. The CDR3 region has the DNA TGCGCCAGCAGCCAAAATAACAGTGAAGCTTTCTTT. Residues: CASSQNNSEAFF.

This clonotype turned up a few times. The V call is TRBV4-3, the J call TRBJ2-1; TRBD2 agrees at 8 bases. The CDR3 is 17 residues long. J was trimmed by 4 bases and V by 2 bases; bases with no gene match: 10. The V gene's germline CDR1 is LGHNA and CDR2 YSLEER. CDR3 sequence reads: CASSQTGLGFKYNEQFF. CDR3 in DNA: TGCGCCAGCAGCCAAACGGGACTAGGATTTAAGTACAATGAGCAGTTCTTC.

In this sample, this clonotype turned up many times. The chain employs TRBV12-3 or TRBV12-4 and TRBJ1-1; no reliable D call. V shed 2 bases and J shed 8 bases, with 12 bases lying between them. CDR3 length: 13 residues. The CDR3 protein is CASSLLGAQEAFF. The CDR3 DNA sequence: TGTGCCAGCAGTTTACTGGGTGCCCAGGAAGCTTTCTTT.

This clonotype has just a few counts. This rearrangement joins TRBV7-9 to TRBJ2-1; TRBD2 matches 9 bases. Trimming took 6 bases from V and 0 from J; bases not matched to a gene: 27. The CDR3 spans 23 residues. Germline CDR1 is SEHNR and CDR2 is FQNEAQ (reference sequence). CDR3 amino acids: CASSQTSSGNFYPSTISYNEQFF. The CDR3 DNA is TGTGCCAGCAGTCAGACTTCTAGCGGGAACTTCTACCCGTCAACTATCTCCTACAATGAGCAGTTCTTC.

The table lists this clonotype with many counts. The genes are TRBV9 and TRBJ2-4; D perhaps matches TRBD1 (5 bases). The CDR3 extends over 15 amino acids. CDR1 and CDR2 (germline): SGDLS, YYNGEE. Trimming shortened V by 0 bases and J by 5 bases, and 12 bases separated the two germline ends. CDR3 sequence: CASSVATGNQNIQYF. The CDR3 coding sequence is TGTGCCAGCAGCGTAGCTACAGGCAACCAAAACATTCAGTACTTC.

The chain is built from TRBV3-2 and TRBJ2-3; TRBD2, the table's D call, lacks a check against the DNA. TRBV3-2 is noted as a pseudogene. The CDR3 has 16 amino acids. CDR3 sequence: CASTTGDSPSTDTQYF. The DNA for the CDR3 is TGTGCCAGTACGACCGGGGACTCCCCTAGCACAGATACGCAGTATTTT.

There are a few counts of this clonotype. Sequence at one end of the junction differs from germline and may be a read error. The genes are TRBV5-3 and TRBJ2-5, with a possible D match to TRBD1 (6 bases). TRBV5-3 is known as an ORF, though its function is uncertain. The length of the CDR3 is 16 residues. As DNA, the CDR3 is TGTGCCAGCAGCTTGGCCGGGTCAGGGGTCCAAGAGACCCAGTACTTC. Protein product: CASSLAGSGVQETQYF.

Only a few counts were recorded for this clonotype. This chain uses TRBV15 with TRBJ2-3; 8 nucleotides line up with TRBD1. The germline V gene encodes CDR1 LNHNV and CDR2 YYDKDF (reference sequence). CDR3 size: 15 residues. J lost 0 bases, V lost 1 base, and 0 bases had no gene match. The CDR3 is CATSRGQGSTDTQYF. The CDR3 DNA follows: TGTGCCACCAGCAGAGGACAGGGGAGCACAGATACGCAGTATTTT.

This clonotype was detected a few times. A junction boundary mismatches the germline segment, possibly from a read error. The chain is built from TRBV20-1 and TRBJ1-5; D gene unclear. The germline V gene encodes CDR1 DFQATT and CDR2 SNEGSKA (reference sequence). The CDR3 consists of 14 residues. The CDR3 DNA reads TGCAGTGCTAGAGATAGCGGGGTAGGTCAGCCCCATCATTTT. As protein: CSARDSGVGQPHHF.

The chain has TRBV6-5 and TRBJ1-1; no clear D. Per the germline V gene, CDR1 is MNHEY and CDR2 is SVGAGI. The V end was cut by 0 bases, the J end by 11 bases, with 16 bases between. The CDR3 covers 14 residues. The CDR3 DNA follows: TGTGCCAGCAGTTACTCTGTGAATGGGAGAGAGGCTTTCTTT. This codes for CASSYSVNGREAFF.

This chain links TRBV27 with TRBJ2-7, with D possibly being TRBD1 (6 bases). Per germline, CDR1 MNHEY and CDR2 SMNVEV (reference sequence). Trimming took 6 bases from V and 3 from J, leaving 15 bases between them. The CDR3 has 14 amino acids. The CDR3 sequence: CASRTRDNVYEQYF. CDR3 coding DNA: TGTGCCAGCAGGACCCGGGACAATGTCTACGAGCAGTACTTC.

This clonotype was seen a few times. The J gene is TRBJ2-5, the V gene TRBV11-3; TRBD2 aligns across 7 bases. The germline CDR1 and CDR2 sequences are SGHNT and YENEEA. CDR3 length: 15 residues. The junction had 12 bases not matched to a gene; V was cut back by 5 bases and J by 6 bases. The DNA of the CDR3 is TGTGCCAGCAGCCAAAGGGGACGGGAGGATCAGACCCAGTACTTC. Amino acid sequence: CASSQRGREDQTQYF.

About this clonotype: A read error may explain this, as a much larger clone is one base away. This sequence joins TRBV28 and TRBJ2-7; D is undetermined. The CDR3 contains 14 residues. V was shortened by 5 bases and J by 6 bases, with 17 bases between the two germline ends. Germline V CDR1 and CDR2: MDHEN, SYDVKM. The CDR3 region has the DNA TGTGCCAGCAGTGGTAATCCCTCTCCCTCCGAGCAGTACTTC. Translating it yields CASSGNPSPSEQYF.

This sequence joins TRBV30 and TRBJ1-1, with TRBD1 matching over 9 bases. Trimming took 1 base from V and 0 from J; bases not matched to a gene: 9. The germline CDR1 and CDR2 sequences are GTSNPN and SVGIG (reference sequence). The CDR3 covers 17 residues. In nucleotides, the CDR3 is TGTGCCTGGAGTGGGCGGGACAGGGTTTGGGTGAACACTGAAGCTTTCTTT. This encodes CAWSGRDRVWVNTEAFF.

V gene TRBV19 combines with J gene TRBJ2-7; tentative D call: TRBD1 (6 bases). The germline CDR1 and CDR2 sequences are LNHDA and SQIVND (reference sequence). V was clipped by 5 bases and J by 6 bases, with 11 bases between them. The CDR3 loop spans 12 amino acids. The chain's CDR3 is CASSLGACEQYF. In nucleotides, the CDR3 is TGTGCCAGTAGTTTGGGGGCCTGCGAGCAGTACTTC.

This chain links TRBV5-1 with TRBJ2-5; 9 nucleotides line up with TRBD2. CDR1 is SGHRS and CDR2 is YFSETQ in the germline V gene. The CDR3 runs to 21 residues. J was trimmed by 4 bases and V by 4 bases; bases with no gene match: 26. The CDR3 nucleotides read TGCGCCAGCAGCCCAACAACACCAGGACTAGCGCGGGGGGGTGAGTCAGAGACCCAGTACTTC. Translated, it gives CASSPTTPGLARGGESETQYF.